The entry below describes one TCR beta chain. Antigen: not known. Profiling relied on immunoSEQ multiplex PCR, and the TCRdb table lists in-frame clones only, not all of them. Of 25,000 to 30,000 clones in the sample, approximately 90% were seen once. The record originates from a study of T cells in localized non-small cell lung cancer. Germline V lookup: CDR1 SGHRS, CDR2 YFSETQ. This CDR3 is 16 amino acids long. Trimming removed 4 bases from V and 9 bases from J; junction bases left unmatched: 16. General study findings and limits: Compared with tumor, uninvolved adjacent lung displayed greater T cell clonality, ranking highest overall. The tumor had only one region sequenced, so heterogeneity remains possible. Appearance in adjacent lung was seen for a median approximately 60 of the top 100 tumor clones. Longer overall survival was seen with higher T cell density measured in blood.

The sequencing here drew on peripheral blood, taken before any cancer treatment. The gene calls are TRBV5-1 and TRBJ2-1, with 7 positions matching TRBD1. This clonotype was sampled from a female donor older than 55 with stage I lung adenocarcinoma. In nucleotides, the CDR3 is TGCGCCAGCAGCCGCCTCGGGACAGAAAGAGGGGGTGAGCAGTTCTTC. Translated, it gives CASSRLGTERGGEQFF.